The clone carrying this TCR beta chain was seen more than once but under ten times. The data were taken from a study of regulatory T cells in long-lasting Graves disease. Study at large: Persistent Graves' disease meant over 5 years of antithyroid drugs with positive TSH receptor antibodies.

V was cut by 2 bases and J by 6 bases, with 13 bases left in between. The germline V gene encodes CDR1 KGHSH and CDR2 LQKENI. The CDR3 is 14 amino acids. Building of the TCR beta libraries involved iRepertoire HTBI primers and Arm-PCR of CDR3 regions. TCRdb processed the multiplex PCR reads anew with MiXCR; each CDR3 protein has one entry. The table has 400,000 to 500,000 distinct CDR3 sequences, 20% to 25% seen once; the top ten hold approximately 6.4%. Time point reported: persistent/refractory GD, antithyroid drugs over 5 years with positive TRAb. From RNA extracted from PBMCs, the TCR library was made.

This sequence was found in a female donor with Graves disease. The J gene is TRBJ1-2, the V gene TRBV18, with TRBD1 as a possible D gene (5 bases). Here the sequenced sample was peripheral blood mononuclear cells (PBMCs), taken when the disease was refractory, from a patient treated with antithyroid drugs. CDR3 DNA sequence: TGTGCCAGCTCACCAGGTCTGGGGGAAGATGGCTACACCTTC. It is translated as CASSPGLGEDGYTF.